The 2 T cell receptor beta chains presented below share a single source sample, sequenced in a study of shared clonotypes between healthy human individuals. Here immunoSEQ multiplex PCR was the method, and the copy in TCRdb shows in-frame clones only, minus some. This sample carries around 1,900,000 clones, 90% to 95% of them seen once, and the ten largest clones take over 1.5%. Naive CD8 cells were CD45RO-negative, positively selected for CCR7, excluding terminally differentiated effector memory CD45RA+ cells. Material: naive CD8+ T cells from PBMCs. These receptors were collected from a man younger than 35 in good health. Some clones in this sample may be carry-over from other donors' samples.

Points on this clone: The same CDR3 also results from other DNA sequences found in this sample. V gene TRBV10-3 combines with J gene TRBJ2-3; TRBD1 might be the D (6 bases). This CDR3 has 15 residues. The V end lost 0 bases, the J end lost 2 bases, and 9 bases lay between the germline ends. The germline V gene encodes CDR1 ENHRY and CDR2 SYGVKD. As DNA, the CDR3 is TGTGCCATCAGTGAGTCCAGGGGAATCACAGATACGCAGTATTTT. It is translated as CAISESRGITDTQYF.

This clone was detected once. This chain uses TRBV19 with TRBJ2-1; D is uncertain. Trimming removed 6 bases at V and 0 bases at J, with 12 bases between. The CDR3 consists of 15 residues. Germline-derived CDR1 and CDR2 are LNHDA and SQIVND (reference sequence). CDR3 loop: CASSPVLSSYNEQFF. Written as DNA, the CDR3 is TGTGCCAGTAGCCCGGTACTTAGCTCCTACAATGAGCAGTTCTTC.